The 26 T cell receptor beta chains listed next were all sequenced from one sample in a study of shared clonotypes between healthy human individuals. Only in-frame clones appear in the TCRdb table, and some are missing; sequencing was by immunoSEQ multiplex PCR. The table has over 2,000,000 clones, around 95% seen once. CD8 cells classed as naive were CD45RO-negative and positively selected for CCR7, excluding terminally differentiated effector memory CD45RA+ cells. The sample consisted of naive CD8+ T cells from PBMCs. These receptors originate from a man aged 18 to 30 in good health. Some clones in this sample may be carry-over from other donors' samples.

The rearrangement joins TRBV5-1 to TRBJ2-1; 7 nucleotides line up with TRBD2. This CDR3 spans 14 amino acids. The trim removed 6 bases at V and 7 bases at J, leaving 10 bases unmatched. Germline V lookup: CDR1 SGHRS, CDR2 YFSETQ. CDR3 nucleotide sequence: TGCGCCAGCACCCCGCGGGGGTCGCAAAATGAGCAGTTCTTC. Its protein is CASTPRGSQNEQFF.

This sequence joins TRBV6-5 and TRBJ2-1; D remains unclear. The germline CDR1 and CDR2 sequences are MNHEY and SVGAGI. This CDR3 has 15 amino acids. Trimming shortened V by 7 bases and J by 0 bases, and 13 bases separated the two germline ends. CDR3: CASNIGRSSYNEQFF. As DNA, the CDR3 is TGTGCCAGCAACATAGGACGGAGCTCCTACAATGAGCAGTTCTTC.

This clone was detected only once. The chain joins TRBV9 to TRBJ1-3; D is unresolved. This CDR3 spans 12 amino acids. With 4 bases removed from V and 11 bases from J, the gap between germline ends came to 13 bases. Germline lookup yields CDR1 SGDLS and CDR2 YYNGEE. CDR3 loop: CASSPNSYPIYF. CDR3 coding DNA: TGTGCCAGCAGCCCTAACAGTTACCCCATATATTTT.

This clone was counted a single time. J is TRBJ2-3 and V is TRBV4-1; TRBD2 agrees at 12 bases. Trimming took 2 bases from V and 5 from J; bases not matched to a gene: 8. Per the germline V gene, CDR1 is MGHRA and CDR2 is YSYEKL. The CDR3 consists of 17 residues. The CDR3 region is CASSQRLAGERRDTQYF. CDR3 in DNA: TGCGCCAGCAGCCAAAGACTAGCGGGAGAGAGGCGAGATACGCAGTATTTT.

The rearrangement uses TRBV6-1 and TRBJ2-1; tentatively, D is TRBD1 (5 bases). V was clipped by 1 base and J by 3 bases, with 7 bases between them. The CDR3 length is 14 residues. Per germline, CDR1 MNHNS and CDR2 SASEGT. The CDR3 DNA sequence: TGTGCCAGCAGTGAAGGGACACTCTACAATGAGCAGTTCTTC. Residues: CASSEGTLYNEQFF.

The chain uses TRBV2 and TRBJ2-1; no reliable D call. The CDR3 has 11 residues. V was shortened by 3 bases and J by 10 bases, with 7 bases between the two germline ends. Germline loops: CDR1 SNHLY, CDR2 FYNNEI. The CDR3 bases are TGTGCCAGCAGTGACAAACGGGAGCAGTTCTTC. Translation: CASSDKREQFF.

The rearrangement joins TRBV11-2 to TRBJ2-4; 10 bases match TRBD1. The CDR3 loop spans 16 amino acids. Trimming cost V 5 bases and J 0 bases; bases outside gene matches: 4. The germline V gene encodes CDR1 SGHAT and CDR2 FQNNGV. The CDR3: CASSPGQGIAKNIQYF. The CDR3 bases are TGTGCCAGCAGCCCGGGACAGGGGATAGCCAAAAACATTCAGTACTTC.

The chain is built from TRBV7-9 and TRBJ2-1; D is undetermined. Trimming pared 1 base from V and 9 bases from J, leaving 7 bases between. This CDR3 comprises 12 residues. Germline CDR1 and CDR2: SEHNR and FQNEAQ (reference sequence). In DNA form, the CDR3 reads TGTGCCAGCAGCTTAGAGGGCGCTGAGCAGTTCTTC. It yields the protein CASSLEGAEQFF.

V gene TRBV19 combines with J gene TRBJ1-2; D unresolved. Germline V gives CDR1 LNHDA, CDR2 SQIVND (reference sequence). V was trimmed by 0 bases and J by 4 bases, leaving 18 bases between them. The CDR3 spans 17 residues. CDR3 nucleotides: TGTGCCAGTAGTATAGATCTAGCGGGAAGCAGGATCTATGGCTACACCTTC. Protein: CASSIDLAGSRIYGYTF.

The chain uses TRBV1 and TRBJ2-7; TRBD2 was called by the table and not checked on the DNA. TRBV1 is listed as a pseudogene. The CDR3 sequence is 16 residues long. The chain's CDR3 is CTSSLPGLPAPYEQYF. The CDR3 nucleotides are TGCACCAGCAGTTTACCGGGACTCCCCGCTCCCTACGAGCAGTACTTC.

This clone appeared a single time. The chain recombines TRBV11-3 with TRBJ1-3; TRBD1 is a possible D gene (6 bases). Deletions cut 1 base from V and 4 bases from J, with 17 bases between. Per the germline V gene, CDR1 is SGHNT and CDR2 is YENEEA. The CDR3 is 17 residues long. CDR3 coding DNA: TGTGCCAGCAGCTTAGGGGAGTTTCAGGGGTCGGGAAACACCATATATTTT. Its translation is CASSLGEFQGSGNTIYF. The full variable domain, with the rest looked up from reference TRBV11-3 and TRBJ1-3, is EAGVVQSPRYKIIEKKQPVAFWCNPISGHNTLYWYLQNLGQGPELLIRYENEEAVDDSQLPKDRFSAERLKGVDSTLKIQPAELGDSAVYLCASSLGEFQGSGNTIYFGEGSWLTVV.

The chain recombines TRBV6-6 with TRBJ2-1; D gene ambiguous. This CDR3 contains 14 residues. Germline CDR1 and CDR2: MNHNY and SVGAGI (reference sequence). Trimming stripped 0 bases from V and 10 bases from J, with 13 bases between. In nucleotides, the CDR3 is TGTGCCAGCAGTTACTCCGACTCTTTCAGCGAGCAGTTCTTC. Translating gives CASSYSDSFSEQFF.

V gene TRBV21-1 combines with J gene TRBJ2-6; the table's D call, TRBD1, was not checked against the DNA. TRBV21-1 counts as a pseudogene. This CDR3 is 17 amino acids long. The CDR3 loop is CASSPGQTISGANVLTF. CDR3 nucleotide sequence: TGTGCCAGCAGCCCGGGACAGACCATCTCTGGGGCCAACGTCCTGACTTTC.

This sequence joins TRBV4-1 and TRBJ2-1, with 7 positions matching TRBD2. Losses at the gene ends were 0 bases for V and 12 bases for J; bases not matched to a gene: 14. CDR1 and CDR2 (germline): MGHRA, YSYEKL. The length of the CDR3 is 16 residues. The CDR3: CASSQDGEGLTRGQFF. CDR3 sequence (DNA): TGCGCCAGCAGCCAAGACGGGGAGGGACTAACTCGGGGGCAGTTCTTC.

This chain joins TRBV27 and TRBJ2-7, with D perhaps TRBD1 (5 bases). The CDR3 sequence is 14 residues long. Looked up from germline, CDR1 is MNHEY and CDR2 is SMNVEV (reference sequence). The V end was cut by 4 bases, the J end by 0 bases, with 10 bases between. In DNA form, the CDR3 reads TGTGCCAGCAGTTCTAGGGGCCTCTCCTACGAGCAGTACTTC. Its protein is CASSSRGLSYEQYF.

The chain is built from TRBV7-9 and TRBJ1-1; possible D gene TRBD1, 5 bases. Germline loops: CDR1 SEHNR, CDR2 FQNEAQ (reference sequence). The CDR3 spans 15 residues. Trimming left V 1 base short and J 5 bases short, with 14 bases between. The CDR3 coding sequence is TGTGCCAGCAGCTTAGTTTTGGGGGGAGAAACTGAAGCTTTCTTT. The encoded protein is CASSLVLGGETEAFF. The complete variable domain, with remaining parts taken from reference TRBV7-9 and TRBJ1-1, reads DTGVSQNPRHKITKRGQNVTFRCDPISEHNRLYWYRQTLGQGPEFLTYFQNEAQLEKSRLLSDRFSAERPKGSFSTLEIQRTEQGDSAMYLCASSLVLGGETEAFFGQGTRLTVV.

The rearrangement joins TRBV6-5 to TRBJ1-6; weak D call: TRBD1 (6 bases). The CDR3 is 15 amino acids. Germline V CDR1 and CDR2: MNHEY, SVGAGI. V was shortened by 6 bases and J by 4 bases, with 13 bases between the two germline ends. CDR3: CASRNPGQYNSPLHF. The CDR3 DNA follows: TGTGCCAGCAGGAATCCCGGACAGTATAATTCACCCCTCCACTTT.

V usage is TRBV2 and J usage is TRBJ2-1, with D uncertain. Trimming removed 0 bases at V and 10 bases at J, with 10 bases between. The CDR3 contains 13 residues. From germline, CDR1 is SNHLY and CDR2 FYNNEI. The CDR3 loop reads CASSEAASREQFF. Here the CDR3 DNA reads TGTGCCAGCAGTGAAGCCGCGTCACGGGAGCAGTTCTTC.

The genes are TRBV5-4 and TRBJ1-6; D remains ambiguous. CDR3 length: 15 residues. V was trimmed by 3 bases and J by 2 bases, leaving 9 bases between them. Germline V CDR1 and CDR2: SGHNT, YYREEE (reference sequence). DNA for the CDR3: TGTGCCAGCAGCTATCAGGCTACCTATAATTCACCCCTCCACTTT. It encodes CASSYQATYNSPLHF.

The gene calls are TRBV7-9 and TRBJ2-7; the D is unclear. CDR3 length: 13 amino acids. V was pared by 5 bases and J by 4 bases, with 12 bases between. Germline V gives CDR1 SEHNR, CDR2 FQNEAQ (reference sequence). CDR3 amino acids: CASSPNLIYEQYF. In DNA form, the CDR3 reads TGTGCCAGCAGCCCTAACCTCATATACGAGCAGTACTTC.

V is TRBV9 and J is TRBJ2-7, with a tentative D call TRBD1 (6 bases). V lost 0 bases and J lost 5, with 15 bases in between. The germline V gene encodes CDR1 SGDLS and CDR2 YYNGEE. The CDR3 contains 15 residues. The CDR3 loop reads CASSVEGVAADEQYF. CDR3 nucleotide sequence: TGTGCCAGCAGCGTAGAGGGGGTGGCCGCGGACGAGCAGTACTTC.

The V gene is TRBV6-1, the J gene TRBJ1-5, with unresolved D. Trimming stripped 2 bases from V and 4 bases from J, with 9 bases between. This CDR3 region has 14 residues. The germline gives CDR1 MNHNS, CDR2 SASEGT. The CDR3 DNA follows: TGTGCCAGCAGTGAAAAGGGTCTGAATCAGCCCCAGCATTTT. It translates to CASSEKGLNQPQHF.

This sequence joins TRBV4-3 and TRBJ1-6, with D tentatively TRBD1 (6 bases). Germline CDR1 reads LGHNA; CDR2 reads YSLEER. The CDR3 runs to 15 residues. Trimming cost V 0 bases and J 8 bases, with 11 bases left between them. CDR3 in amino acids: CASSQEPGDDSPLHF. CDR3 nucleotide sequence: TGCGCCAGCAGCCAAGAGCCAGGGGACGATTCACCCCTCCACTTT.

The chain employs TRBV6-6 and TRBJ2-7, with 13 bases lining up with TRBD2. From germline, CDR1 is MNHNY and CDR2 SVGAGI (reference sequence). Trimming at V came to 6 bases and at J to 1 base, leaving 3 bases not matched to a gene. The CDR3 has 15 residues. Here the CDR3 reads CASSLGLAGSYEQYF. DNA of the CDR3: TGTGCCAGCAGCTTGGGACTAGCGGGATCCTACGAGCAGTACTTC.

This chain links TRBV7-7 with TRBJ1-5; tentative D call: TRBD1 (5 bases). V was pared by 4 bases and J by 0 bases, with 13 bases between. The germline CDR1 and CDR2 sequences are SSHAT and FNYEAQ (reference sequence). The CDR3 contains 16 residues. CDR3 sequence: CASSYKDRDSNQPQHF. CDR3 DNA sequence: TGTGCCAGCAGCTATAAAGACAGAGATAGCAATCAGCCCCAGCATTTT.

V gene TRBV14 combines with J gene TRBJ2-3; TRBD2 is a possible D gene (5 bases). The V gene lost 0 bases and the J gene lost 5 bases, with 9 bases spanning the gap. CDR1 SGHDN and CDR2 FVKESK come from the germline V gene. This CDR3 comprises 14 residues. Here the CDR3 reads CASSQDLARDTQYF. The CDR3 DNA reads TGTGCCAGCAGCCAAGATCTAGCAAGAGATACGCAGTATTTT.